These 8 T cell receptor beta chains came from one sample sequenced in a study of T cell changes during pregnancy in multiple sclerosis (dated by TCRdb to about 2019). The library was generated by the immunoSEQ multiplex PCR assay. In TCRdb, the immuneACCESS table is reduced to in-frame sequences with V and J assigned. These tables do not hold every clone; where another copy was compared, an unresolved V gene accounts for under half, and the others remain unexplained. This sample holds some 57,000 clones; 91% were observed only once. About 0.76% of the sample is taken by the ten largest. Sample: CD4+ T cells from peripheral blood mononuclear cells, taken in the first trimester of pregnancy. Every receptor here comes from a female donor with multiple sclerosis, enrolled in a pregnancy study.

The chain links TRBV5-1 to TRBJ1-6; weak D call: TRBD1 (6 bases). V lost 7 bases and J lost 5, with 19 bases in between. The germline gives CDR1 SGHRS, CDR2 YFSETQ. The length of the CDR3 is 16 residues. This CDR3 is CASAYPVGGHNSPLHF. The DNA of the CDR3 is TGCGCCAGCGCCTATCCAGTCGGGGGGCATAATTCACCCCTCCACTTT.

This clone has only a few counts. The rearrangement joins TRBV4-3 to TRBJ2-5, with 8 bases that match TRBD1. CDR3 length: 15 residues. In germline, CDR1 is LGHNA, CDR2 YSLEER. With V trimmed by 4 bases and J by 4 bases, 8 bases remained unmatched. Here the CDR3 DNA reads TGCGCCAGCAGCCTGCGGATCGACAGGGGAGAGACCCAGTACTTC. Translation: CASSLRIDRGETQYF.

The chain employs TRBV7-3 and TRBJ2-5; D is unclear. The germline CDR1 and CDR2 sequences are SGHTA and FQGTGA. Trimming shortened V by 2 bases and J by 2 bases, and 6 bases separated the two germline ends. CDR3 length equals 13 residues. CDR3 nucleotides: TGTGCCAGCAGCTTAGTGTTACAAGAGACCCAGTACTTC. Translation gives CASSLVLQETQYF. The whole variable domain, filled in from reference TRBV7-3 and TRBJ2-5, reads GAGVSQTPSNKVTEKGKYVELRCDPISGHTALYWYRQSLGQGPEFLIYFQGTGAADDSGLPNDRFFAVRPEGSVSTLKIQRTERGDSAVYLCASSLVLQETQYFGPGTRLLVL.

The chain uses TRBV15 and TRBJ1-1; perhaps TRBD1 as D (6 bases). This CDR3 is built from 17 residues. The germline V gene encodes CDR1 LNHNV and CDR2 YYDKDF (reference sequence). Trimming shortened V by 6 bases and J by 8 bases, and 28 bases separated the two germline ends. CDR3: CATSPPQAGDRKAEAFF. Here the CDR3 DNA reads TGTGCCACCAGTCCTCCCCAGGCAGGGGATCGTAAGGCCGAAGCTTTCTTT.

The chain couples TRBV6-5 to TRBJ2-1; maybe TRBD2 (6 bases). Germline V gene sequence: CDR1 MNHEY, CDR2 SVGAGI. Trimming removed 4 bases from V and 3 bases from J, with 10 bases in between. CDR3 length equals 14 residues. The CDR3 sequence: CASSLGGGYNEQFF. The CDR3 DNA reads TGTGCCAGCAGTTTGGGGGGTGGCTACAATGAGCAGTTCTTC.

The chain joins TRBV11-2 to TRBJ1-4; D unclear. This CDR3 contains 13 residues. Germline V gives CDR1 SGHAT, CDR2 FQNNGV. V lost 6 bases to trimming and J lost 8 bases, with 13 bases between them. CDR3 DNA sequence: TGTGCCAGCAGGCGGACCGGCGGGGAAAAACTGTTTTTT. Translated, it gives CASRRTGGEKLFF.

This chain links TRBV7-9 with TRBJ1-5; TRBD1 matches at 9 bases. The CDR3 is made up of 13 amino acids. Germline V gene sequence: CDR1 SEHNR, CDR2 FQNEAQ (reference sequence). Trimming at V came to 3 bases and at J to 9 bases, leaving 3 bases not matched to a gene. The CDR3: CASSFDRGWPQHF. CDR3 nucleotide sequence: TGTGCCAGCAGCTTCGACAGGGGGTGGCCCCAGCATTTT.

This chain uses TRBV6-6 with TRBJ2-1; no firm D call. Germline V lookup: CDR1 MNHNY, CDR2 SVGAGI (reference sequence). V lost 6 bases, J lost 0 bases, and 15 bases lay in between. The CDR3 runs to 16 residues. In DNA, the CDR3 is TGTGCCAGCAGCCTTCCAAGCTCGAGCTCCTACAATGAGCAGTTCTTC. The encoded protein is CASSLPSSSSYNEQFF.